Below are 26 T cell receptor beta chains sequenced from a single sample in a study of beta chain features in type 1 diabetes. The isolated RNA, all of it, was reverse transcribed, so expressed TCRB transcripts were what got sequenced. Method: immunoSEQ multiplex PCR; TCRdb's copy keeps in-frame clones and lacks some. The sample gives 400,000 to 500,000 clones, approximately 15% of which show up once; roughly 0.035% is in the top ten. Sequenced: naive CD4+ T cells from blood. These receptors were collected from a man younger than 45 in good health.

The chain carries TRBV30 and TRBJ2-1; TRBD1 or TRBD2 may be the D gene (5 bases each). This CDR3 contains 14 residues. V lost 8 bases, J lost 5 bases, and 19 bases lay in between. The germline V gene has CDR1 GTSNPN and CDR2 SVGIG (reference sequence). In DNA, the CDR3 is TGTGCCGGGGTCGAGCCGGGACCCCACAATGAGCAGTTCTTC. Translating gives CAGVEPGPHNEQFF.

This clone was detected a few times. The chain has TRBV4-3 and TRBJ2-1; D gene ambiguous. V gave up 1 base and J gave up 5 bases, with 9 bases separating them. The CDR3 covers 14 residues. The germline gives CDR1 LGHNA, CDR2 YSLEER. The CDR3 nucleotides are TGCGCCAGCAGCCAAGGCCCGTTGAACAATGAGCAGTTCTTC. It translates to CASSQGPLNNEQFF.

Regarding this clone: The junction does not match germline at one end; this may be a read error. This chain connects TRBV7-7 to TRBJ2-3; D gene ambiguous. This CDR3 is 13 amino acids long. Per the germline V gene, CDR1 is SSHAT and CDR2 is FNYEAQ (reference sequence). The CDR3 loop reads CASSLDGTDTQYF. The CDR3 DNA sequence: TGTGCTAGCAGCTTAGACGGCACAGATACGCAGTATTTT.

This chain joins TRBV19 and TRBJ2-3; tentatively, D is TRBD2 (7 bases). Germline lookup yields CDR1 LNHDA and CDR2 SQIVND (reference sequence). This CDR3 spans 15 amino acids. Trimming stripped 3 bases from V and 5 bases from J, with 15 bases between. CDR3 sequence reads: CASSIGRGARDTQYF. The CDR3 nucleotides read TGTGCCAGTAGTATCGGCCGGGGGGCACGAGATACGCAGTATTTT.

V gene TRBV7-8 combines with J gene TRBJ2-3, with unresolved D. Germline-derived CDR1 and CDR2 are SGHVS and FQNEAQ. The V gene lost 5 bases and the J gene lost 2 bases, with 11 bases spanning the gap. The CDR3 contains 14 residues. This chain's CDR3 is CASSLRFNTDTQYF. The CDR3 DNA follows: TGTGCCAGCAGCCTACGGTTCAACACAGATACGCAGTATTTT.

The sample holds a few counts of this clone. Other DNA sequences in this sample translate to the same CDR3. The chain recombines TRBV18 with TRBJ2-5; D is unresolved. The CDR3 contains 12 residues. Germline CDR1 is KGHSH and CDR2 is LQKENI. The V end was cut by 2 bases, the J end by 0 bases, with 1 base between. The CDR3 loop reads CASSPYQETQYF. The CDR3 DNA follows: TGTGCCAGCTCACCATACCAAGAGACCCAGTACTTC.

In its sample, this clone was seen a few times. The CDR3 region is CASSKDRGYNEQFF. CDR3 coding DNA: TGTGCCAGTAGTAAGGACCGCGGCTACAATGAGCAGTTCTTC. J is TRBJ2-1 and V is TRBV19, with no clear D. V lost 4 bases and J lost 3, with 10 bases in between. CDR1 is LNHDA, CDR2 SQIVND, per germline (reference sequence). The CDR3 has 14 residues.

This clone came up many times. Other DNA sequences from this sample encode an identical CDR3 as well. The rearrangement uses TRBV9 and TRBJ2-5; D remains unclear. The length of the CDR3 is 11 residues. Germline CDR1 reads SGDLS; CDR2 reads YYNGEE. V was shortened by 3 bases and J by 0 bases, with 0 bases between the two germline ends. For the CDR3, the DNA is TGTGCCAGCAGCGACCAAGAGACCCAGTACTTC. Translated: CASSDQETQYF.

V and J are TRBV30 and TRBJ1-5; 11 bases line up with TRBD1. CDR1 is GTSNPN and CDR2 is SVGIG in the germline V gene (reference sequence). V shed 3 bases and J 6 bases; nucleotides not matched to a gene: 1. The CDR3 runs 13 residues. The CDR3 spells CAWRGQGAQPQHF. The CDR3 bases are TGTGCCTGGAGAGGACAGGGGGCTCAGCCCCAGCATTTT. Variable domain in full (rest from reference TRBV30 and TRBJ1-5): SQTIHQWPATLVQPVGSPLSLECTVEGTSNPNLYWYRQAAGRGLQLLFYSVGIGQISSEVPQNLSASRPQDRQFILSSKKLLLSDSGFYLCAWRGQGAQPQHFGDGTRLSIL.

Only a few counts were recorded for this clone. The chain links TRBV29-1 to TRBJ2-3, with 7 bases fitting TRBD1. The CDR3 is 14 amino acids. Germline CDR1 SQVTM, CDR2 ANQGSEA. V lost 5 bases, J lost 0 bases, and 5 bases stayed unmatched. CDR3 DNA sequence: TGCAGCGTTCAGACAGGGTCAAGCACAGATACGCAGTATTTT. Its translation is CSVQTGSSTDTQYF.

V is TRBV7-9 and J is TRBJ2-7, with 9 bases lining up with TRBD1. After removal of 0 bases from V and 0 bases from J, the junction contained 6 bases not matched to a gene. Germline loops: CDR1 SEHNR, CDR2 FQNEAQ (reference sequence). The CDR3 consists of 17 residues. For the CDR3, the DNA is TGTGCCAGCAGCTTAGCCGGGGGACAGGGAGGCTCCTACGAGCAGTACTTC. Amino acids: CASSLAGGQGGSYEQYF.

This clone showed up just a few times. J is TRBJ2-2 and V is TRBV5-1; TRBD2 aligns across 12 bases. Trimming removed 2 bases from V and 4 bases from J; junction bases left unmatched: 3. CDR1 is SGHRS and CDR2 is YFSETQ in the germline V gene. The CDR3 totals 16 residues. The CDR3 spells CASSFVTSGSTGELFF. The CDR3 DNA reads as TGCGCCAGCAGCTTTGTGACTAGCGGGAGCACCGGGGAGCTGTTTTTT.

Worth noting for this clone: The sample carries other DNA sequences with the same CDR3. V and J are TRBV7-9 and TRBJ1-5; the D is unclear. The CDR3 is 12 residues long. V shed 3 bases and J shed 0 bases, with 0 bases lying between them. Germline V gives CDR1 SEHNR, CDR2 FQNEAQ (reference sequence). The CDR3 protein is CASSFSNQPQHF. The CDR3, as DNA: TGTGCCAGCAGCTTTAGCAATCAGCCCCAGCATTTT.

The rearrangement links TRBV28 to TRBJ2-5; D may be TRBD2 (5 bases). Germline-derived CDR1 and CDR2 are MDHEN and SYDVKM. The length of the CDR3 is 14 residues. V was shortened by 3 bases and J by 1 base, with 9 bases between the two germline ends. CDR3: CASSFISGQETQYF. DNA for the CDR3: TGTGCCAGCAGTTTCATCAGCGGCCAAGAGACCCAGTACTTC.

The chain employs TRBV28 and TRBJ1-2; D not resolved. Germline assignment: CDR1 MDHEN and CDR2 SYDVKM. This CDR3 is 14 amino acids long. The V and J ends lost 4 bases and 4 bases respectively, with 13 bases between them. CDR3 region: CASSSPPGIYGYTF. The CDR3 DNA reads as TGTGCCAGCAGTTCGCCCCCGGGTATCTATGGCTACACCTTC.

The chain is built from TRBV27 and TRBJ2-1; TRBD2 matches 11 bases. There are 16 residues in the CDR3. Germline V gene lookup returns CDR1 MNHEY and CDR2 SMNVEV (reference sequence). V shed 5 bases and J 4 bases; nucleotides not matched to a gene: 7. CDR3 nucleotide sequence: TGTGCCAGCAGTAGGCGTAGCGGGAGGGCATACAATGAGCAGTTCTTC. Protein product: CASSRRSGRAYNEQFF.

There are a few counts of this clone. The chain combines TRBV2 with TRBJ2-4; D ambiguous. The germline V and J ends were trimmed by 6 bases and 6 bases, with 12 bases remaining between them. The CDR3 spans 13 residues. Per germline, CDR1 SNHLY and CDR2 FYNNEI. The DNA for the CDR3 is TGTGCCAGCAGGTCGGGCGGTGGAAACATTCAGTACTTC. It is translated as CASRSGGGNIQYF.

This clone was seen more than once but under ten times. The rearrangement uses TRBV30 and TRBJ2-7; TRBD2 matches at 10 bases. The CDR3 is 17 amino acids. V lost 2 bases and J lost 2; bases outside the gene matches: 12. Per the germline V gene, CDR1 is GTSNPN and CDR2 is SVGIG (reference sequence). Here the CDR3 reads CAWSTGSGRARPYEQYV. For the CDR3, the DNA is TGTGCCTGGAGTACGGGCAGCGGGAGGGCCCGGCCCTACGAGCAGTACGTC.

This clone was counted only a few times. The V and J genes are TRBV27 and TRBJ2-7; D gene uncertain. The germline V gene encodes CDR1 MNHEY and CDR2 SMNVEV (reference sequence). The CDR3 extends over 15 amino acids. The V gene lost 5 bases and the J gene lost 0 bases, with 14 bases spanning the gap. This chain's CDR3 is CASSLKDRSSYEQYF. The CDR3 region has the DNA TGTGCCAGCAGTCTAAAGGATCGAAGCTCCTACGAGCAGTACTTC.

This clone was detected many times. Written as DNA, the CDR3 is TGTGCCAGCACCTCGGCGGGGACGCTAAACGTCCTGACTTTC. Its protein product is CASTSAGTLNVLTF. The genes are TRBV18 and TRBJ2-6; tentative D call: TRBD2 (6 bases). Trimming took off 8 bases at V and 10 bases at J, with 18 bases between the two ends. CDR1 and CDR2 (germline): KGHSH, LQKENI. This CDR3 is built from 14 residues.

This clone was observed a handful of times. The identical CDR3 is also encoded by other nucleotide sequences in the sample. This chain joins TRBV7-2 and TRBJ2-5; D is perhaps TRBD1 (6 bases). The CDR3 is 14 amino acids. Trimming took 5 bases from V and 5 from J, leaving 15 bases between them. Germline CDR1 is SGHTA and CDR2 is FQGNSA. The CDR3 protein is CASSPRGGRETQYF. The CDR3 DNA follows: TGTGCCAGCAGCCCCCGAGGGGGAAGGGAGACCCAGTACTTC. The whole variable domain, remainder taken from reference TRBV7-2 and TRBJ2-5, is GAGVSQSPSNKVTEKGKDVELRCDPISGHTALYWYRQSLGQGLEFLIYFQGNSAPDKSGLPSDRFSAERTGGSVSTLTIQRTQQEDSAVYLCASSPRGGRETQYFGPGTRLLVL.

This chain joins TRBV4-1 and TRBJ2-1, with D maybe TRBD2 (5 bases). CDR3 size: 15 residues. Trimming shortened V by 0 bases and J by 7 bases, and 13 bases separated the two germline ends. The germline CDR1 and CDR2 sequences are MGHRA and YSYEKL. The DNA of the CDR3 is TGCGCCAGCAGCCAAGACAGGCCGGGGTGGAATGAGCAGTTCTTC. Translating it yields CASSQDRPGWNEQFF.

The chain couples TRBV7-8 to TRBJ2-3; 15 bases line up with TRBD2. The V segment lost 0 bases and the J segment 4 bases; nucleotides outside the gene matches: 8. CDR3 length equals 19 residues. Germline CDR1 and CDR2: SGHVS and FQNEAQ. CDR3 loop: CASSLAPGTSGRIPDTQYF. In nucleotides, the CDR3 is TGTGCCAGCAGCTTAGCTCCCGGGACTAGCGGGAGGATCCCAGATACGCAGTATTTT.

This clone has more than one count but fewer than ten. V and J are TRBV7-9 and TRBJ1-2, with D maybe TRBD1 (5 bases). Germline assignment: CDR1 SEHNR and CDR2 FQNEAQ (reference sequence). With 8 bases removed from V and 0 bases from J, the gap between germline ends came to 19 bases. CDR3 length equals 16 residues. In DNA, the CDR3 is TGTGCCAGCCCCTCTCTTGATGCAGGGCCTAACTATGGCTACACCTTC. This encodes CASPSLDAGPNYGYTF.

This clone was seen a few times. This chain uses TRBV20-1 with TRBJ2-3; D call uncertain. Germline CDR1 DFQATT, CDR2 SNEGSKA (reference sequence). The CDR3 sequence is 11 residues long. Trimming cost V 2 bases and J 5 bases, with 5 bases left between them. The CDR3 region is CSARIRDTQYF. The DNA of the CDR3 is TGCAGTGCTAGAATTCGAGATACGCAGTATTTT.

The chain couples TRBV29-1 to TRBJ1-2; 8 bases align to TRBD1. The junction had 5 bases not matched to a gene; V was cut back by 6 bases and J by 8 bases. Germline CDR1 SQVTM, CDR2 ANQGSEA. The CDR3 is 11 amino acids. The CDR3 DNA sequence: TGCAGCGTCCAGACAGGGGAAGGCTACACCTTC. Translating gives CSVQTGEGYTF.